These T cell receptor beta chains were read from a single sample in a study of T cells in Graves' hyperthyroidism and ophthalmopathy. TCRdb re-called the multiplex PCR reads with MiXCR, one entry per CDR3 protein. The sample includes over 650,000 distinct CDR3 sequences, less than 45% of them seen just once. The sequenced sample consisted of peripheral blood or thyroid tissue (not recorded which). These receptors originate from an adult man with Graves' disease, either hyperthyroidism or ophthalmopathy (not recorded which). Each CDR3 is given with its conserved first and last residue. Fields, in order: J gene, CDR3 length, V gene, CDR3 protein.

TRBJ2-7 | 14 | TRBV6-2/TRBV6-3 | CASSYSTGLYEQYF
TRBJ1-1 | 15 | TRBV7-3 | CASSPWADRNTEAFF
TRBJ2-5 | 13 | TRBV7-8 | CASSLTAAGAQYF
TRBJ1-3 | 13 | TRBV29-1 | CSVAGDSGNTIYF
TRBJ1-2 | 14 | TRBV6-8 | CATSASTGNYGYTF
TRBJ2-2 | 11 | TRBV29-1 | CSVGDTGELFF
TRBJ2-7 | 14 | TRBV19 | CASSATSPSYEQYF
TRBJ1-2 | 13 | TRBV7-9 | CASSLGQPYGYTF
TRBJ1-2 | 13 | TRBV2 | CASSRKGDHGYTF
TRBJ1-6 | 14 | TRBV7-8 | CATSRDVVRAALHF
TRBJ2-2 | 15 | TRBV5-1 | CASSLAGPGTGELFF
TRBJ1-5 | 17 | TRBV29-1 | CSVLVGGTGGRDQPQHF
TRBJ2-5 | 15 | TRBV7-4 | CASSQARTRLETQYF
TRBJ1-6 | 14 | TRBV7-9 | CASSLGWTGSPLHF
TRBJ1-5 | 14 | TRBV19 | CASSIWGNDQPQHF
TRBJ2-7 | 13 | TRBV9 | CASRAPLSYEQYF
TRBJ1-3 | 15 | TRBV7-2 | CASSLTTGGGNTIYF
TRBJ1-3 | 15 | TRBV7-9 | CASRPTGGYGNTIYF
TRBJ1-1 | 14 | TRBV19 | CASRSQGASTEAFF
TRBJ2-7 | 13 | TRBV20-1 | CSASGRLGDEQYF
TRBJ2-4 | 14 | TRBV7-6 | CASSEDRGKNIQYF
TRBJ1-3 | 14 | TRBV7-2 | CASSLVPGVNTIYF
TRBJ1-5 | 13 | TRBV25-1 | CAWRRDSNQPQHF
TRBJ1-2 | 16 | TRBV7-2 | CASSSQSGGLIYGYTF
TRBJ1-4 | 12 | TRBV20-1 | CSASTDNEKLFF
TRBJ1-6 | 14 | TRBV7-9 | CASSLTDGGSPLHF
TRBJ1-2 | 14 | TRBV12-3/TRBV12-4 | CASSSDRAPGGYTF
TRBJ2-7 | 15 | TRBV2 | CASSEKQVNSYEQYF
TRBJ1-5 | 14 | TRBV6-6 | CASLPGVLLEPQHF
TRBJ1-1 | 15 | TRBV2 | CASSERQAADTEAFF
TRBJ1-5 | 14 | TRBV12-3/TRBV12-4 | CASSLSAERQPQHF
TRBJ1-6 | 15 | TRBV9 | CASSVDAGRNSPLHF
TRBJ2-7 | 13 | TRBV20-1 | CSAEGTPTYEQYF
TRBJ1-2 | 12 | TRBV7-9 | CASTRANYGYTF
TRBJ1-3 | 17 | TRBV9 | CASSVNHGISAGNTIYF
TRBJ2-7 | 13 | TRBV10-1 | CASSPTPEYEQYF
TRBJ1-5 | 15 | TRBV12-3/TRBV12-4 | CASSFGGQSNQPQHF
TRBJ2-5 | 16 | TRBV20-1 | CSARDPAGGPRETQYF
TRBJ1-4 | 15 | TRBV12-3/TRBV12-4 | CASSPGGGPNEKLFF
TRBJ1-4 | 15 | TRBV12-3/TRBV12-4 | CASSLFGTGNEKLFF
TRBJ1-1 | 15 | TRBV7-6 | CASSLAHSLNTEAFF
TRBJ2-7 | 11 | TRBV2 | CANRDTYEQYF
TRBJ1-1 | 11 | TRBV20-1 | CSAAGGAGAFF
TRBJ1-6 | 12 | TRBV19 | CASMGRSNALHF
TRBJ1-5 | 15 | TRBV7-8 | CASSFLPVGIQPQHF
TRBJ2-7 | 15 | TRBV7-2 | CASSPSGSYSYEQYF
TRBJ2-5 | 15 | TRBV20-1 | CSALLSTGLQETQYF
TRBJ1-1 | 14 | TRBV6-1 | CASSYSATNNEAFF
TRBJ1-5 | 13 | TRBV7-9 | CASSWGTDQPQHF
TRBJ2-3 | 13 | TRBV2 | CATTRGPTDTQYF
TRBJ1-3 | 13 | TRBV29-1 | CSEHGSSGNTIYF
TRBJ1-1 | 13 | TRBV12-3/TRBV12-4 | CASTYRMNTEAFF
TRBJ1-1 | 13 | TRBV29-1 | CSVEDRGRTEAFF